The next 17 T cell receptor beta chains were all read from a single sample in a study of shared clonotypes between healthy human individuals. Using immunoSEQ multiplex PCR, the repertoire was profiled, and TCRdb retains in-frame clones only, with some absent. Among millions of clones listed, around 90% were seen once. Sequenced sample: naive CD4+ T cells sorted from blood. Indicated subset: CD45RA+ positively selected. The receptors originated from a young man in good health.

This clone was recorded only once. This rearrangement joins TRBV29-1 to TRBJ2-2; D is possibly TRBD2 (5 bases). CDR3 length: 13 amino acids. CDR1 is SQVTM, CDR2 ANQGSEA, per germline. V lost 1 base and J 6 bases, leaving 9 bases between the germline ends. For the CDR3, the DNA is TGCAGCGTTGAAGGTCCGGGATCCGGGGAGCTGTTTTTT. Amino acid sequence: CSVEGPGSGELFF.

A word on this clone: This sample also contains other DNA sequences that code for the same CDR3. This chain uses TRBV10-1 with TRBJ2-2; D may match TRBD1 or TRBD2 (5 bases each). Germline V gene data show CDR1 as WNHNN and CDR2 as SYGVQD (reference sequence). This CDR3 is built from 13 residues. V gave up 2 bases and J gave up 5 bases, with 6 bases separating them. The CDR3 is CASSEGGTGELFF. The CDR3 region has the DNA TGCGCCAGCAGTGAGGGGGGAACCGGGGAGCTGTTTTTT.

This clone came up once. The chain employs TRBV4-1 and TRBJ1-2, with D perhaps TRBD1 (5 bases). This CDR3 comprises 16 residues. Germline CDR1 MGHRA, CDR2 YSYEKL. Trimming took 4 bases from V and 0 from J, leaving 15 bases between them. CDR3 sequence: CASSPSGPPANYGYTF. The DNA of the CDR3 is TGCGCCAGCAGCCCGTCGGGACCGCCAGCTAACTATGGCTACACCTTC.

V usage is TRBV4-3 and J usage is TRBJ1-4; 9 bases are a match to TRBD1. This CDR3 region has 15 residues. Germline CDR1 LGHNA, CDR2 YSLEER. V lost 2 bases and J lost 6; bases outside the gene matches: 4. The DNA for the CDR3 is TGCGCCAGCAGCCAAATTGGACAGGGGTATGAAAAACTGTTTTTT. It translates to CASSQIGQGYEKLFF.

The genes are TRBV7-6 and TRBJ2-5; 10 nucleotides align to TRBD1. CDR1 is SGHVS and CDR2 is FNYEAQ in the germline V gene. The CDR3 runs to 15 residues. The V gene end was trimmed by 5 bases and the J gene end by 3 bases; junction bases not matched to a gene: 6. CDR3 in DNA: TGTGCCAGCAGCCGAAGGACAGGGGGGGAAGAGACCCAGTACTTC. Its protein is CASSRRTGGEETQYF. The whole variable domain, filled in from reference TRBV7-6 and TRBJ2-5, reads GAGVSQSPRYKVTKRGQDVALRCDPISGHVSLYWYRQALGQGPEFLTYFNYEAQQDKSGLPNDRFSAERPEGSISTLTIQRTEQRDSAMYRCASSRRTGGEETQYFGPGTRLLVL.

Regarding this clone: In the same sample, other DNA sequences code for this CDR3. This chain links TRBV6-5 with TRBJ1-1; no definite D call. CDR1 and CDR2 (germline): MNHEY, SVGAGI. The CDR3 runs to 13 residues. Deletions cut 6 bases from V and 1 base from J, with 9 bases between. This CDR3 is CASSRQRNTEAFF. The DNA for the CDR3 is TGTGCCAGCAGCCGCCAAAGGAACACTGAAGCTTTCTTT.

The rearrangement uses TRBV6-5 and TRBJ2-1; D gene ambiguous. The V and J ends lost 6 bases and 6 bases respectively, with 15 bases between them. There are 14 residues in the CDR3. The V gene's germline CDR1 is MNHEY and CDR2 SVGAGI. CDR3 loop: CASSPMLSGNEQFF. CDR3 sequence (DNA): TGTGCCAGCAGCCCTATGTTATCGGGCAATGAGCAGTTCTTC.

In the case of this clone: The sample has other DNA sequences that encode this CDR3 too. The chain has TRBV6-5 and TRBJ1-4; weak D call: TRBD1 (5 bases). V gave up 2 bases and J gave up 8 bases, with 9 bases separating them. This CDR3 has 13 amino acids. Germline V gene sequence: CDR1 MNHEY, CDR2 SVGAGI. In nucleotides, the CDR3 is TGTGCCAGCAGTTACGAGGGGAGGGAAAAACTGTTTTTT. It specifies CASSYEGREKLFF.

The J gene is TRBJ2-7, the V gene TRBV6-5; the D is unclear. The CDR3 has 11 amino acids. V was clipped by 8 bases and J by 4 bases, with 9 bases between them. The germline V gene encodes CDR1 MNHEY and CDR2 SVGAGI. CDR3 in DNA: TGTGCCAGCTCTGGGGTTTACGAGCAGTACTTC. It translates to CASSGVYEQYF.

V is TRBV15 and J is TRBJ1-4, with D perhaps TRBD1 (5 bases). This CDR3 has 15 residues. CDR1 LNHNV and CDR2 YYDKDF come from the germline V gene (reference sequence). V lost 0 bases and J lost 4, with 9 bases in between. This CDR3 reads CATSRDRQGNEKLFF. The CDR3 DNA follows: TGTGCCACCAGCAGAGATCGGCAGGGTAATGAAAAACTGTTTTTT.

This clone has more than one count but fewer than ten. The CDR3 nucleotides are TGTGCCAGCAGCCGGCACGGGGGATTCTCTGGAAACACCATATATTTT. The encoded protein is CASSRHGGFSGNTIYF. The chain joins TRBV14 to TRBJ1-3; maybe TRBD1 (5 bases). The ends were cut back, 4 bases at V and 0 bases at J, with 13 bases in the middle. CDR1 and CDR2 from the germline V gene are SGHDN and FVKESK. This CDR3 has 16 amino acids.

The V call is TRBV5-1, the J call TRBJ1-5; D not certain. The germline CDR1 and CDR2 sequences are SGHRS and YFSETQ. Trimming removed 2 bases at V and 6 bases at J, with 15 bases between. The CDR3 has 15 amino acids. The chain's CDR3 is CASSLGPKGSQPQHF. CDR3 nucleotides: TGCGCCAGCAGCTTAGGGCCTAAAGGGAGTCAGCCCCAGCATTTT. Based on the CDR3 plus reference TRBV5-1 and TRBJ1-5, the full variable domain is KAGVTQTPRYLIKTRGQQVTLSCSPISGHRSVSWYQQTPGQGLQFLFEYFSETQRNKGNFPGRFSGRQFSNSRSEMNVSTLELGDSALYLCASSLGPKGSQPQHFGDGTRLSIL.

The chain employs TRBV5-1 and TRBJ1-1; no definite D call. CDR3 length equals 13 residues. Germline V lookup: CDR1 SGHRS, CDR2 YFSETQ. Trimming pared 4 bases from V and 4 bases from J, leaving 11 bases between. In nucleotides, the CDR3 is TGCGCCAGCAGCCTACAGCGTTTCACTGAAGCTTTCTTT. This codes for CASSLQRFTEAFF.

The CDR3 DNA is TGTGCCTGTCAGCCCGGTACTGAAGCTTTCTTT. The encoded protein is CACQPGTEAFF. The genes are TRBV30 and TRBJ1-1; D remains ambiguous. Looked up from germline, CDR1 is GTSNPN and CDR2 is SVGIG (reference sequence). This CDR3 has 11 residues. Trimming took off 6 bases at V and 5 bases at J, with 10 bases between the two ends.

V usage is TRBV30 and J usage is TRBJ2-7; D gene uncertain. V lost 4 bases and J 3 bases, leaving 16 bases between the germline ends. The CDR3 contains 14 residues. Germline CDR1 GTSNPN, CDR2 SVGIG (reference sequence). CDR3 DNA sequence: TGTGCCTGGACCGACCCCACGAGATTCTACGAGCAGTACTTC. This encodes CAWTDPTRFYEQYF. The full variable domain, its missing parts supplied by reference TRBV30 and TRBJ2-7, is SQTIHQWPATLVQPVGSPLSLECTVEGTSNPNLYWYRQAAGRGLQLLFYSVGIGQISSEVPQNLSASRPQDRQFILSSKKLLLSDSGFYLCAWTDPTRFYEQYFGPGTRLTVT.

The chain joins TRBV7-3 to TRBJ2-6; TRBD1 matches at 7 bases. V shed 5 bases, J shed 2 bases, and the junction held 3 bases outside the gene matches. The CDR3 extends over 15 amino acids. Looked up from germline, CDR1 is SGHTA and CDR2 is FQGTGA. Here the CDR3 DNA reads TGTGCCAGCAGCCGAGGGGGCCCTGGGGCCAACGTCCTGACTTTC. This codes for CASSRGGPGANVLTF.

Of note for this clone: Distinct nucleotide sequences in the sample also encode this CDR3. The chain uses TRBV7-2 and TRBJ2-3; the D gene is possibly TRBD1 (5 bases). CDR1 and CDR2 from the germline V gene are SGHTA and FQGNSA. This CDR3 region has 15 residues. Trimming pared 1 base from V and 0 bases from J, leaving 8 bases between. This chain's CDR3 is CASSLGQPSTDTQYF. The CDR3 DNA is TGTGCCAGCAGCTTAGGACAGCCTAGCACAGATACGCAGTATTTT.